This T cell receptor (beta chain) was captured by sequencing in a study of vaccination effects on CD4 cells after COVID-19 (dated by TCRdb to 2021 to 2024). Regarding the study in general: To identify antigen-specific CD4+ T cell clonotypes by their expansion, the ViraFEST assay first stimulated PBMC with viral peptide pools and then applied TCR sequencing. The full study included fewer than eleven COVID-19 convalescent patients and a few SARS-CoV-2-naive healthy vaccine recipients. About 2.1 million PBMC per well were cultured with 9 to 10 ug/ml peptides in IMDM containing around 4.6% human AB serum, approximately 10 IU/ml IL-2 and gentamicin. Post-vaccine samples across the study were collected a median of 72 days after the second dose, with a range of 14 to 241. In the study, cultures from other donors were sequenced using the Oncomine TCR Beta short-read assay on an Illumina iSeq 100. SARS-CoV-2 spike-specific CD4+ TCR repertoires were compared before and after mRNA vaccination in COVID-19 convalescent patients and in infection-naive vaccine recipients. The full study reports these points: The study was limited by a small number of convalescent patients and lacked early post-infection timepoints. At late post-vaccination timepoints, both infection-induced and vaccine-induced clones showed marked clonal contraction, consistent with waning T cell responses. Among healthy vaccine recipients, nearly all vaccine-induced clones were SARS-CoV-2 mono-reactive, and only 1 of 255 was cross-reactive with common cold coronaviruses.

The library came from the immunoSEQ multiplex PCR assay. DNA from the cultured, isolated CD4+ T cells was subjected to TCR beta CDR3 sequencing. As for the authors' bioinformatics: Non-productive TCR sequences were discarded, and reads were trimmed to the CDR3 region, with only CDR3s of 7 or more amino acids retained. The MANAFEST web app was used to pick out antigen-specific clonotypes by comparing their expansion in peptide wells with that in reference cultures. Positive clones required FDR<0.05 expansion versus reference and all other wells, odds ratio above 5, and frequency above 0.1% in two replicate wells. Cross-reactive clonotypes were defined as significantly expanded in SARS-CoV-2 spike wells and in at least one common cold coronavirus spike condition. CDR3 similarity was assessed by Levenshtein distance using the stringdist R package, and unrooted trees were constructed with ape in R 3.6.1. TCRdb re-hosts the immuneACCESS table, in-frame sequences only. Its copies lack some clones; in the studies checked, an unresolved V gene accounts for under half of them, and the cause for the rest is not known. The D gene and trimming were derived from the DNA, and the V and J assignments and clone size from that table. For this sample there are more than 60,000 clones; 74% appear just once. The top ten clones comprise around 2.2% of the sample.

By how much of the sample it makes up, this clone is medium-sized (0.01 to 0.1%). Its antigen remains unidentified. No clone much larger than this one lies a single base away; base qualities are absent. CDR1 MNHNY and CDR2 SVGAGI are derived from the germline V gene (reference sequence). From cysteine to phenylalanine, the CDR3 is 13 amino acids long. Solely the CDR3 DNA is kept, with 39 bases framed from the first base. A distance of 10 bases separates the germline ends of V and J, which lose 4 bases and 6 bases respectively. After more than nine days of culture, CD4+ T cells were isolated with the EasySep CD4+ T cell isolation kit. Each participant got two doses of an mRNA SARS-CoV-2 vaccine, either BNT162b2 or mRNA-1273. None of the healthy vaccine recipients had a prior SARS-CoV-2 infection, which was confirmed by nucleocapsid antibody tests that came back negative both before and after vaccination. Half of the culture medium was replaced with fresh IL-2-containing medium on days 3 and 7. Unless noted otherwise, every peptide stimulation condition was grown in triplicate wells. Using Ficoll-Paque Plus gradient centrifugation, PBMC were separated from whole blood and then either used fresh or cryopreserved at -140C. The QIAamp micro DNA kit was used to extract genomic DNA from the cultured CD4+ T cells.

Sequences were derived from CD4+ T cells from PBMCs cultured without peptide, sampled after COVID-19 vaccination. The sequence was obtained from a human donor who received a COVID-19 vaccine. Recombination connected TRBV6-6 to TRBJ2-1; the D segment is perhaps TRBD1 or TRBD2, each sharing 6 matched bases. The nucleotides read TGTGCCAGCAGTTGGGGGGCAGCCAATGAGCAGTTCTTC. It is translated as CASSWGAANEQFF.